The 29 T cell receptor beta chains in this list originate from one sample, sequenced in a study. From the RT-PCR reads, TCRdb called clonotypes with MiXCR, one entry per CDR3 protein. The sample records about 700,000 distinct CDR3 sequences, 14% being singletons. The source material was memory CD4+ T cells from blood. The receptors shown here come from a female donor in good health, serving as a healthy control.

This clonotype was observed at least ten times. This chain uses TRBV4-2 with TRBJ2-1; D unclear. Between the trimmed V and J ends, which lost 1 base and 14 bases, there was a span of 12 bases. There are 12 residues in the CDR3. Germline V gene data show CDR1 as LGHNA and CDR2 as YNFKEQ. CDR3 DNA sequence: TGTGCCAGCAGCCAAGCTGGGGATCGTGAGTTCTTC. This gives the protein CASSQAGDREFF.

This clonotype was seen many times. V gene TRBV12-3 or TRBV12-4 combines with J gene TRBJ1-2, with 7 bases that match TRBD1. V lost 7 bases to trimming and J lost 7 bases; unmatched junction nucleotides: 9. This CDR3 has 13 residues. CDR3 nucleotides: TGTGCCAGCACCACGACAGGGTCGAGTGGCTACACCTTC. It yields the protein CASTTTGSSGYTF.

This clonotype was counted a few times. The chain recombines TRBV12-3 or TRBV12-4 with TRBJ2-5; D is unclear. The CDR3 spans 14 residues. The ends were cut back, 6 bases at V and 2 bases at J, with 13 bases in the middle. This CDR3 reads CASRAERRQETQYF. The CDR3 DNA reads TGTGCCAGCAGGGCCGAAAGGCGGCAAGAGACCCAGTACTTC.

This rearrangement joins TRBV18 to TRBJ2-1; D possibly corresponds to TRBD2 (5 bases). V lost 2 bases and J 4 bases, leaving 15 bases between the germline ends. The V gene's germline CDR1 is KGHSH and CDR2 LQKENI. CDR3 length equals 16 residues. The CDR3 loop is CASSPSASPLYNEQFF. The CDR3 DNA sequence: TGTGCCAGCTCACCATCGGCTAGCCCTTTATACAATGAGCAGTTCTTC.

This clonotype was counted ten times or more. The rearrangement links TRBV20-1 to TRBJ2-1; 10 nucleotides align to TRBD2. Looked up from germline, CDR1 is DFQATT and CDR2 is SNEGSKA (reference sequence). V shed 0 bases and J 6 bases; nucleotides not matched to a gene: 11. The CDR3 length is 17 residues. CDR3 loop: CSARDLTAGGFLNEQFF. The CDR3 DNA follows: TGCAGTGCTAGAGATCTGACAGCGGGAGGGTTCCTCAATGAGCAGTTCTTC.

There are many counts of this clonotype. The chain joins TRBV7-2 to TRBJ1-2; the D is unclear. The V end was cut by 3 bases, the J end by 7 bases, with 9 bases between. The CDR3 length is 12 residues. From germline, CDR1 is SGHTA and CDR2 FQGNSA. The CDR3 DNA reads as TGTGCCAGCAGCTTGCGATGGGGTGGCTACACCTTC. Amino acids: CASSLRWGGYTF.

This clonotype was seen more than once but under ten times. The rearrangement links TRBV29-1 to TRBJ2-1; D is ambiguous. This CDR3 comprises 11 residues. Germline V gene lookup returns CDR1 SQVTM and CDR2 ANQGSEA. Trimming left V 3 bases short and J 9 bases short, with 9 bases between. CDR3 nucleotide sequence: TGCAGCGTTGAGAAGGGCAGTGAGCAGTTCTTC. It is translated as CSVEKGSEQFF.

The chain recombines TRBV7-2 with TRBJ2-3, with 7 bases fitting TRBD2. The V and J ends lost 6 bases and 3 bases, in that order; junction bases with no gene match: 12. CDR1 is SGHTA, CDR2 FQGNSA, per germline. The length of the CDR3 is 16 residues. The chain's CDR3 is CASRRASAGETDTQYF. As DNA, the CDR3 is TGTGCCAGCAGACGTGCCAGCGCGGGAGAGACAGATACGCAGTATTTT.

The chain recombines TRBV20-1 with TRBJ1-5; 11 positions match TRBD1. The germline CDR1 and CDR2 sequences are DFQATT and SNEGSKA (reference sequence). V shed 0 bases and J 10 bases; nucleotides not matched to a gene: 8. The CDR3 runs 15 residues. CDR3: CSARDRDRGSSPQHF. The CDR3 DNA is TGCAGTGCTAGAGACCGGGACAGGGGGTCGTCTCCCCAGCATTTT.

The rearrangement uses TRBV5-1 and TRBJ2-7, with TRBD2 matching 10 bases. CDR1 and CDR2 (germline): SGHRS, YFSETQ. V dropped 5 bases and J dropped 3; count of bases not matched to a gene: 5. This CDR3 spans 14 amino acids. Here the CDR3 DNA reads TGCGCCAGCAGACCAGGGACTAGCGACTACGAGCAGTACTTC. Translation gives CASRPGTSDYEQYF.

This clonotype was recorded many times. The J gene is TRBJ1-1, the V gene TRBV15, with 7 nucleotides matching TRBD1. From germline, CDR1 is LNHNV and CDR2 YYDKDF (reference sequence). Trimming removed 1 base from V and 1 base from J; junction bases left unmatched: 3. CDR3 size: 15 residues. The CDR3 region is CATSRAGGSNTEAFF. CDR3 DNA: TGTGCCACCAGCAGAGCAGGGGGGTCGAACACTGAAGCTTTCTTT.

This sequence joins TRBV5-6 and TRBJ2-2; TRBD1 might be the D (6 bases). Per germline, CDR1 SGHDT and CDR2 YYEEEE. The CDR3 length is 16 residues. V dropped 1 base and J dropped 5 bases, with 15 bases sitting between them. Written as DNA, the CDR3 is TGTGCCAGCAGCTTGTCTGTACAGGGTGGGACCGGGGAGCTGTTTTTT. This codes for CASSLSVQGGTGELFF.

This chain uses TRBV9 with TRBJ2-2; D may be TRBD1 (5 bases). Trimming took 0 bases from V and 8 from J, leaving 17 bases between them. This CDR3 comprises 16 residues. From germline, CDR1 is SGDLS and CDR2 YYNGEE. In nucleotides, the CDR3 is TGTGCCAGCAGCGTAGGGGGCTCAACCCTCGCGGGGGAGCTGTTTTTT. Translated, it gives CASSVGGSTLAGELFF.

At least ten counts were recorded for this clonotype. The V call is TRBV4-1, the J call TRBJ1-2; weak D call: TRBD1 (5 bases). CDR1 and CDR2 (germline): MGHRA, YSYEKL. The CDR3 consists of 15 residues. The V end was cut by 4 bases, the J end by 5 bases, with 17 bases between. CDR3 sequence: CASSPAVGAGYGYTF. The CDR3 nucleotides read TGCGCCAGCAGCCCAGCAGTCGGGGCTGGGTATGGCTACACCTTC.

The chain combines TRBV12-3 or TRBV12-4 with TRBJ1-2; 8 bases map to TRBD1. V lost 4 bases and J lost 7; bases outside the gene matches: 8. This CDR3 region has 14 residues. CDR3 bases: TGTGCCAGCAGTTCTAACAGGGGGTCGGCTGGCTACACCTTC. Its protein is CASSSNRGSAGYTF.

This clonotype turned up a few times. In nucleotides, the CDR3 is TGTGCCAGCAGCGTAGCTGGGCTAGCGGTAAACACCGGGGAGCTGTTTTTT. Its translation: CASSVAGLAVNTGELFF. The chain is built from TRBV9 and TRBJ2-2; 7 positions match TRBD2. CDR3 length equals 17 residues. Germline CDR1 is SGDLS and CDR2 is YYNGEE. Germline trimming cut 0 bases from V and 2 bases from J; bases unmatched to any gene: 7. Together with reference TRBV9 and TRBJ2-2, the CDR3 gives the full variable domain: DSGVTQTPKHLITATGQRVTLRCSPRSGDLSVYWYQQSLDQGLQFLIQYYNGEERAKGNILERFSAQQFPDLHSELNLSSLELGDSALYFCASSVAGLAVNTGELFFGEGSRLTVL.

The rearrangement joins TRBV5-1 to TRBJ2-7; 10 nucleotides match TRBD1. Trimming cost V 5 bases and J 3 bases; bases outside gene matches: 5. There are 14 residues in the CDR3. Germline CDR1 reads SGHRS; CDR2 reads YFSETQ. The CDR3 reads CASRYGQGGYEQYF. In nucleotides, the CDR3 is TGCGCCAGCAGGTACGGACAGGGGGGCTACGAGCAGTACTTC. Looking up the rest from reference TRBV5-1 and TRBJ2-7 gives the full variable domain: KAGVTQTPRYLIKTRGQQVTLSCSPISGHRSVSWYQQTPGQGLQFLFEYFSETQRNKGNFPGRFSGRQFSNSRSEMNVSTLELGDSALYLCASRYGQGGYEQYFGPGTRLTVT.

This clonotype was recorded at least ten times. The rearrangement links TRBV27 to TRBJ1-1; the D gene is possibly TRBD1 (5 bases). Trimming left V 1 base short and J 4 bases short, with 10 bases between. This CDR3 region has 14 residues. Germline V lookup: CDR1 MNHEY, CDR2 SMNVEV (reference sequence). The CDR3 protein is CASSLFTGSTEAFF. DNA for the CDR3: TGTGCCAGCAGTTTATTTACAGGATCCACTGAAGCTTTCTTT.

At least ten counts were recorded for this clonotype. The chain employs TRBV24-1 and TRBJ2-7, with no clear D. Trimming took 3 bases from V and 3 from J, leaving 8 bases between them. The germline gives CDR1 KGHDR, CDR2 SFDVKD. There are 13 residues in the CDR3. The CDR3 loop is CATSDPAGYEQYF. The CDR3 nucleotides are TGTGCCACCAGTGATCCGGCAGGCTACGAGCAGTACTTC.

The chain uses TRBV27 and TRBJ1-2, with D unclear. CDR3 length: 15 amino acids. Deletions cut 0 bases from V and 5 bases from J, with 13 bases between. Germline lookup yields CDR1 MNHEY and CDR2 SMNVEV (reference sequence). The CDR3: CASSLSAGPAYGYTF. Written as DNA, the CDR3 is TGTGCCAGCAGTTTATCGGCAGGACCCGCTTATGGCTACACCTTC.

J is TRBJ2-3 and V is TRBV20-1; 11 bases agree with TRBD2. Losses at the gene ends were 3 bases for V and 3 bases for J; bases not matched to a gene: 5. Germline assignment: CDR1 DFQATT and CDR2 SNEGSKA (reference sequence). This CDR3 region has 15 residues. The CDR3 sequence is CSASVSGGATDTQYF. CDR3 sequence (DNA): TGCAGTGCTAGTGTTAGCGGGGGGGCTACAGATACGCAGTATTTT.

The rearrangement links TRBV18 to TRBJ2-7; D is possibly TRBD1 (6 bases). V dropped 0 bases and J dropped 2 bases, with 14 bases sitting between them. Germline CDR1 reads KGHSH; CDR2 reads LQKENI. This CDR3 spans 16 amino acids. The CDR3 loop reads CASSPPAQGQAYEQYF. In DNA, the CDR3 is TGTGCCAGCTCACCACCGGCGCAGGGACAAGCCTACGAGCAGTACTTC.

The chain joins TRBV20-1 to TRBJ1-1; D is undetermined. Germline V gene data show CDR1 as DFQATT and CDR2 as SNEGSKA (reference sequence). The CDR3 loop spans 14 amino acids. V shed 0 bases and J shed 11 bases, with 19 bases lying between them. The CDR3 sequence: CSARDPAMDLMAFF. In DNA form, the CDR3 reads TGCAGTGCTAGAGATCCGGCAATGGACCTGATGGCTTTCTTT.

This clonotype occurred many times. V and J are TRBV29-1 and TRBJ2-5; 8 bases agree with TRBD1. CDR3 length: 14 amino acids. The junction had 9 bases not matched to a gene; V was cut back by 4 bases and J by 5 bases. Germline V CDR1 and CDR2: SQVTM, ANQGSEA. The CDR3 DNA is TGCAGCGTTGCACCCGGACAGGGTTGGGAGACCCAGTACTTC. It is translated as CSVAPGQGWETQYF.

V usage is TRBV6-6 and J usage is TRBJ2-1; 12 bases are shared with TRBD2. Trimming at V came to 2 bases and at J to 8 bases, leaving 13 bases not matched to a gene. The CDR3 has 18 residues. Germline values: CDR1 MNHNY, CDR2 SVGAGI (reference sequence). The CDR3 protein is CASSYPRLAGEKGDEQFF. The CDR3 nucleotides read TGTGCCAGCAGTTACCCTCGACTAGCGGGAGAGAAAGGGGATGAGCAGTTCTTC.

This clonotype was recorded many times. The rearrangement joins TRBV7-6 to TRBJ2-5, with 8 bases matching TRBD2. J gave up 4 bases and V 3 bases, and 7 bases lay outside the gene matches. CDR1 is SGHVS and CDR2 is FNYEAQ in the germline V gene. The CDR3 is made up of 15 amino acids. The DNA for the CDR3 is TGTGCCAGCAGCTTTTTCGGGGGGGACGGAGAGACCCAGTACTTC. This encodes CASSFFGGDGETQYF. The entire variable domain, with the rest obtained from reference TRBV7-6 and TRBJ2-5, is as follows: GAGVSQSPRYKVTKRGQDVALRCDPISGHVSLYWYRQALGQGPEFLTYFNYEAQQDKSGLPNDRFSAERPEGSISTLTIQRTEQRDSAMYRCASSFFGGDGETQYFGPGTRLLVL.

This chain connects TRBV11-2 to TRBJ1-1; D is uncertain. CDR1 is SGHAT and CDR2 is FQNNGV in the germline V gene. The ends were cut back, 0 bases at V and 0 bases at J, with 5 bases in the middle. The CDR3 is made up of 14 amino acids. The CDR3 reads CASSLDLVNTEAFF. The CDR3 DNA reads TGTGCCAGCAGCTTAGATTTAGTGAACACTGAAGCTTTCTTT.

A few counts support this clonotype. CDR3 residues: CATSRRQGTSDTQYF. In nucleotides, the CDR3 is TGTGCCACCAGCAGGAGACAGGGAACATCAGATACGCAGTATTTT. The gene calls are TRBV15 and TRBJ2-3; 7 positions agree with TRBD1. Trimming took 3 bases from V and 4 from J; bases not matched to a gene: 7. This CDR3 is built from 15 residues. In germline, CDR1 is LNHNV, CDR2 YYDKDF (reference sequence).

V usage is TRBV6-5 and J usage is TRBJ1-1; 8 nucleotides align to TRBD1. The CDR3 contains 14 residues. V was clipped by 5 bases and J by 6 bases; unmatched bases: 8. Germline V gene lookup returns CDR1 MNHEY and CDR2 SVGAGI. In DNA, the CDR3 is TGTGCCAGCAGTCAGGACAGGGCCACCGCTGAAGCTTTCTTT. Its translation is CASSQDRATAEAFF.